This T cell receptor (beta chain) was recorded in a study of blood T cell repertoires in COVID-19. Among Cohort 3 donors, those recovered had two negative PCRs, clearance, or symptom resolution. With 4 bases removed from V and 3 bases from J, the gap between germline ends came to 12 bases. Germline loops: CDR1 MNHEY, CDR2 SMNVEV (reference sequence). The CDR3 consists of 14 residues. Data came from immunoSEQ multiplex PCR; TCRdb stores just in-frame clones and leaves some out. Of approximately 330,000 clones in the sample, nearly 90% are singletons; the top ten hold less than 9.5%. V gene TRBV27 combines with J gene TRBJ1-1; D is possibly TRBD1 (6 bases). The receptor's source is a woman in her thirties who had recovered from COVID-19. Material for sequencing was PBMCs or T cells enriched from blood (not recorded which). The CDR3 DNA sequence: TGTGCCAGCAGTTCATCCAGGGGTCACACTGAAGCTTTCTTT. This encodes CASSSSRGHTEAFF.